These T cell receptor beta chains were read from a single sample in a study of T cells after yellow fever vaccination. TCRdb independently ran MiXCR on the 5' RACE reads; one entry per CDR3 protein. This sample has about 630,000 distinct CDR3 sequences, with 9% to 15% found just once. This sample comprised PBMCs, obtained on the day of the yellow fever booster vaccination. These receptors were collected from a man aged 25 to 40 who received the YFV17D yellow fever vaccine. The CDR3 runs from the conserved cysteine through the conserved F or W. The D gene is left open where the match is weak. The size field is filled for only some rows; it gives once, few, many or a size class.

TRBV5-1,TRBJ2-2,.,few,CASSLPWTVANTGELFF,TGCGCCAGCAGCTTGCCTTGGACGGTCGCGAACACCGGGGAGCTGTTTTTT
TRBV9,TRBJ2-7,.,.,CASSSQGSVYEQYF,TGTGCCAGCAGCTCGCAGGGATCTGTCTACGAGCAGTACTTC
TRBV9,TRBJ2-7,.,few,CASNRAPDAYEQYF,TGTGCCAGCAATAGGGCCCCTGATGCCTACGAGCAGTACTTC
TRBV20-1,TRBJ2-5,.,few,CSARDWRGPEETQYF,TGCAGTGCTAGAGATTGGAGGGGGCCGGAAGAGACCCAGTACTTC
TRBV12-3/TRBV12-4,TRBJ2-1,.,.,CASRYDSENEQFF,TGTGCCAGCAGGTACGACAGCGAAAATGAGCAGTTCTTC
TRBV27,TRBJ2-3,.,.,CASKTLSFTDTQYF,TGTGCCAGCAAGACGCTCTCTTTCACAGATACGCAGTATTTT
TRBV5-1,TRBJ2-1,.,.,CASSLPEGGIWAYNEQFF,TGCGCCAGCAGCTTACCCGAAGGGGGGATCTGGGCCTACAATGAGCAGTTCTTC
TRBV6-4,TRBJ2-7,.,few,CASSESDGYEQYF,TGTGCCAGCAGTGAGTCCGACGGTTACGAGCAGTACTTC
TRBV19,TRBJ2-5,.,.,CASSIGWGETQYF,TGTGCCAGTAGTATAGGGTGGGGAGAGACCCAGTACTTC
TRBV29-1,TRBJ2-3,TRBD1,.,CSGGRGYTDTQYF,TGCAGCGGAGGCAGGGGGTATACAGATACGCAGTATTTT
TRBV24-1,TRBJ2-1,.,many,CATSDPIAANEQFF,TGTGCCACCAGTGACCCGATTGCGGCCAATGAGCAGTTCTTC
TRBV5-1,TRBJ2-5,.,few,CASSLSPGDQETQYF,TGCGCCAGCAGCTTGTCCCCAGGGGATCAAGAGACCCAGTACTTC
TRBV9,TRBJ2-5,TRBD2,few,CASSLGPTSGRTETQYF,TGTGCCAGCAGCTTGGGACCAACTAGCGGGAGAACGGAGACCCAGTACTTC
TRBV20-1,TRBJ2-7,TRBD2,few,CSAPSGGLGQYF,TGCAGTGCCCCTTCGGGGGGGCTTGGGCAGTACTTC
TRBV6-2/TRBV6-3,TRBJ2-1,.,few,CASSRQDSSYNEQFF,TGTGCCAGCAGTCGACAGGATAGCTCCTACAATGAGCAGTTCTTC
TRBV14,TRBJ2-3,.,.,CASSQAPGAEYSDTQYF,TGTGCCAGCAGCCAAGCCCCGGGAGCGGAATACTCAGATACGCAGTATTTT
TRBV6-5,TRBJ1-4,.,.,CASSYGGQDEKLFF,TGTGCCAGCAGTTACGGGGGGCAGGATGAAAAACTGTTTTTT
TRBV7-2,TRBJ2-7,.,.,CASSTRTAGLGEQYF,TGTGCCAGCAGCACCCGGACAGCGGGGCTAGGCGAGCAGTACTTC